The subject of this entry is one TCR beta chain. The sample is drawn from a study of T cell responses to AZD1222 COVID-19 vaccine. Germline CDR1 is KGHDR and CDR2 is SFDVKD. CDR3 size: 15 residues. The V gene end was trimmed by 4 bases and the J gene end by 4 bases; junction bases not matched to a gene: 7. TCRdb's copy holds only in-frame clones and misses some; the assay was immunoSEQ multiplex PCR. This table has about 140,000 clones, just under 95% appearing once. Here the sequenced sample was peripheral blood, taken on day 0 of AZD1222 vaccination. The TCR originated in an adult in good health. The chain carries TRBV24-1 and TRBJ1-2; 8 bases agree with TRBD1. The CDR3 nucleotides read TGTGCCACCAGTGACCCAGGACAGGGAGGCTATGGCTACACCTTC. It is translated as CATSDPGQGGYGYTF.